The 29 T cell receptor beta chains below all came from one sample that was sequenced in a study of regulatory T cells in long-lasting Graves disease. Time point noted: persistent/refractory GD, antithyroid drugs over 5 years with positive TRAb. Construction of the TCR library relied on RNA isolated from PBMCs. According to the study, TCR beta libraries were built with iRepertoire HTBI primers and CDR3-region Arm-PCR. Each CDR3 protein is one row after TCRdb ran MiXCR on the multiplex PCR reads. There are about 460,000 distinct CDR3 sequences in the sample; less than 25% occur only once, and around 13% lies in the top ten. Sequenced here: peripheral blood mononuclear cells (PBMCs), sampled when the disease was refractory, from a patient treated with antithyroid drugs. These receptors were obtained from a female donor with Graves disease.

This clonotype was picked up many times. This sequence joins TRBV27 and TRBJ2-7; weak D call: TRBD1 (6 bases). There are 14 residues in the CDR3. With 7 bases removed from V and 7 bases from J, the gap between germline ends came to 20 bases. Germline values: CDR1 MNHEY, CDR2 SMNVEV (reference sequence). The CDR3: CASKFRDTSLEQYF. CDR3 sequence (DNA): TGTGCCAGCAAATTCCGGGACACCTCCTTGGAGCAGTACTTC.

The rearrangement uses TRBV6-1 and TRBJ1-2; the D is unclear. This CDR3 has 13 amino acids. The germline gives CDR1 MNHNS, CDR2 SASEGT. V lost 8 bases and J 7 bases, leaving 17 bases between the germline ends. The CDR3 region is CASGPGRKGGYTF. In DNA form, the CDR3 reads TGTGCCAGCGGTCCGGGGAGAAAGGGTGGCTACACCTTC.

CDR3 region: CASKQLAGADIQYF. CDR3 nucleotides: TGTGCCAGCAAGCAACTAGCGGGGGCGGACATTCAGTACTTC. The V and J genes are TRBV6-1 and TRBJ2-4; TRBD2 agrees at 11 bases. The germline V gene has CDR1 MNHNS and CDR2 SASEGT. The V segment lost 7 bases and the J segment 8 bases; nucleotides outside the gene matches: 7. The CDR3 length is 14 residues.

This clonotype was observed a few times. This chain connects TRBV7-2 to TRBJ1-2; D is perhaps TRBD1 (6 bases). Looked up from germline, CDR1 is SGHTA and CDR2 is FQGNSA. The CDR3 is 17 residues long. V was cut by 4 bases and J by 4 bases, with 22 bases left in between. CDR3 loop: CASSYKGGGAKGYGYTF. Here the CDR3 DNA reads TGTGCCAGCAGCTACAAAGGGGGGGGAGCTAAGGGCTATGGCTACACCTTC.

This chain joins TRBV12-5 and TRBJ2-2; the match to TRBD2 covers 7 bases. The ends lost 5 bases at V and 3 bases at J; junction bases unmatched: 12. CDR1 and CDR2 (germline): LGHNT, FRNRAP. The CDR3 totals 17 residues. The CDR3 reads CASGHPGTKVDTGELFF. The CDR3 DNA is TGTGCTAGTGGTCATCCCGGGACTAAGGTGGACACCGGGGAGCTGTTTTTT.

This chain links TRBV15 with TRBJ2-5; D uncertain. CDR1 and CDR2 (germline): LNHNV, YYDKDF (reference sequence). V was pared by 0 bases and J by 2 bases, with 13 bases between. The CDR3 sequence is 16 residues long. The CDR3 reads CATSREVLIQQETQYF. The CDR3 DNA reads TGTGCCACCAGCAGAGAAGTATTGATACAGCAAGAGACCCAGTACTTC.

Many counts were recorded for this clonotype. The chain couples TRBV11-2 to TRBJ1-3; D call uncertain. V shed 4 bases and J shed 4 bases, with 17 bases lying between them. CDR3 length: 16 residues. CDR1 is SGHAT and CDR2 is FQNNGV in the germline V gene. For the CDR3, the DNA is TGTGCCAGCAGCTCCGGGCCTCCGGGGAACGGAAACACCATATATTTT. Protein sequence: CASSSGPPGNGNTIYF.

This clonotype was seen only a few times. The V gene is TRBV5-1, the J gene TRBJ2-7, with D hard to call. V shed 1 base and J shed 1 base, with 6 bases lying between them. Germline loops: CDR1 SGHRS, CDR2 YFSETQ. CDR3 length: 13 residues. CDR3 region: CASSLIESYEQYF. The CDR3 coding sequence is TGCGCCAGCAGCTTGATTGAGTCCTACGAGCAGTACTTC.

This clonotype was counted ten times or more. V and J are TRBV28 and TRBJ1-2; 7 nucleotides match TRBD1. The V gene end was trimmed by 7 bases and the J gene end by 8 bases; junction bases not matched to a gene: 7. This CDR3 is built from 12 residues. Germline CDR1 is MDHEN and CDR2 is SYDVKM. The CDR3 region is CASTRQGGGYTF. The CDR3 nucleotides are TGTGCCAGCACCAGACAGGGTGGAGGCTACACCTTC.

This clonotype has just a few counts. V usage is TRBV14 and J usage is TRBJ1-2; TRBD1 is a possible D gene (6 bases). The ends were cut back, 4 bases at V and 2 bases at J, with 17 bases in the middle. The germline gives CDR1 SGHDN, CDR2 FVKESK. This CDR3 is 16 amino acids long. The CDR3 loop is CASSPGTSTLNYGYTF. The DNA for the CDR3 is TGTGCCAGCAGCCCCGGGACATCGACCTTAAACTATGGCTACACCTTC.

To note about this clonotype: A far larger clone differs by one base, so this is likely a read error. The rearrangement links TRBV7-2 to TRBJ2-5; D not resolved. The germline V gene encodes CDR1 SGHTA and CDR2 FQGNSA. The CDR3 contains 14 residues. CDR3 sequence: CASRLDRQEETQYF. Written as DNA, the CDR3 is TGTGCCAGCAGGTTAGATCGGCAGGAAGAGACCCAGTACTTC.

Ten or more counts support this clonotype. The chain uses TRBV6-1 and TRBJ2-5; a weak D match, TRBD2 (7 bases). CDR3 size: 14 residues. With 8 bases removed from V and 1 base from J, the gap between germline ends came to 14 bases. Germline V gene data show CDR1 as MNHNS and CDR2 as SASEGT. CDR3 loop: CASDRGAGQETQYF. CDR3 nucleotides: TGTGCCAGCGATCGGGGGGCGGGCCAAGAGACCCAGTACTTC.

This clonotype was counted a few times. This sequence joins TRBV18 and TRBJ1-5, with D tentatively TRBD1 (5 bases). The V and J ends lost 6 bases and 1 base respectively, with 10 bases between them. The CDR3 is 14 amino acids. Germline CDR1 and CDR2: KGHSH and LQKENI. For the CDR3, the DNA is TGTGCCAGCTCTCGCGACAGCAGCAATCAGCCCCAGCATTTT. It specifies CASSRDSSNQPQHF.

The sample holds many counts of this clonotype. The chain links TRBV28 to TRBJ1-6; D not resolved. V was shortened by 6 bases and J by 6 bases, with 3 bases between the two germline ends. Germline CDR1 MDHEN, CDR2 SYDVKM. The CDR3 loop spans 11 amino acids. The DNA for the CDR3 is TGTGCCAGCAGATTTAATTCACCCCTCCACTTT. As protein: CASRFNSPLHF.

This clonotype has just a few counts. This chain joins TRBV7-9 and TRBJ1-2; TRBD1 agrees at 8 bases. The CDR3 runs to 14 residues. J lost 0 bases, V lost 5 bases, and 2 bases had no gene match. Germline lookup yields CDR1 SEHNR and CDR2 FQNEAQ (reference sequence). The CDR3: CASSRQGPNYGYTF. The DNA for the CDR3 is TGTGCCAGCAGCCGACAGGGGCCTAACTATGGCTACACCTTC.

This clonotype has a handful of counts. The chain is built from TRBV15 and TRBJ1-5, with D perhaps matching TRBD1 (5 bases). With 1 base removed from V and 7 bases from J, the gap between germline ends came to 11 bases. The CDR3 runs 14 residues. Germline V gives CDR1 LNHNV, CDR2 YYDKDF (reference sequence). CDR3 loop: CATSRAGTGQPQHF. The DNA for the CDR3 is TGTGCCACCAGCAGAGCCGGGACGGGGCAGCCCCAGCATTTT.

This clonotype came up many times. CDR3 protein: CASSSGQGQRKLFF. In nucleotides, the CDR3 is TGTGCCAGCAGCTCAGGACAGGGCCAGAGAAAACTGTTTTTT. The rearrangement links TRBV7-2 to TRBJ1-4; TRBD1 aligns across 8 bases. V lost 4 bases to trimming and J lost 10 bases; unmatched junction nucleotides: 8. This CDR3 is built from 14 residues. Germline V gene data show CDR1 as SGHTA and CDR2 as FQGNSA. The complete variable domain, with remaining parts taken from reference TRBV7-2 and TRBJ1-4, reads GAGVSQSPSNKVTEKGKDVELRCDPISGHTALYWYRQSLGQGLEFLIYFQGNSAPDKSGLPSDRFSAERTGGSVSTLTIQRTQQEDSAVYLCASSSGQGQRKLFFGSGTQLSVL.

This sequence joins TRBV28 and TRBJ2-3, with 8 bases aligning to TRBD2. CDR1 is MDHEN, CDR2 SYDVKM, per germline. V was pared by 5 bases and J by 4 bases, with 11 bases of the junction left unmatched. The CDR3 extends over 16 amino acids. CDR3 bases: TGTGCCAGCAGTGTCAGTTATAGCGGGATATCAGATACGCAGTATTTT. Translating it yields CASSVSYSGISDTQYF.

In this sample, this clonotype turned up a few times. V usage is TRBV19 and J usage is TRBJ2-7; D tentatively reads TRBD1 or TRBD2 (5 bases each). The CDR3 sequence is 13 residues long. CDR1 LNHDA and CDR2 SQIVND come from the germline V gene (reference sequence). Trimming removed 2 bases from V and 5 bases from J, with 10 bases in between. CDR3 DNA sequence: TGTGCCAGTAGTATATTCCAGGGAGACGAGCAGTACTTC. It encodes CASSIFQGDEQYF.

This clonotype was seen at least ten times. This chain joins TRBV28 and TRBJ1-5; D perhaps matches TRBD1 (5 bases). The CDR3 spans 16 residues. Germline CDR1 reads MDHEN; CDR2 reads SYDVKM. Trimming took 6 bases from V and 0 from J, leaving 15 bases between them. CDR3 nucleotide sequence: TGTGCCAGCAGAACCCCCCGAGACAGTAGCAATCAGCCCCAGCATTTT. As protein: CASRTPRDSSNQPQHF.

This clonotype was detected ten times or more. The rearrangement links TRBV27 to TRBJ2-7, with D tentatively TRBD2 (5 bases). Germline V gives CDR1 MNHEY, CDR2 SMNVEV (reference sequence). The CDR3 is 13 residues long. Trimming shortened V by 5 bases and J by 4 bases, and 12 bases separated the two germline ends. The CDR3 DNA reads TGTGCCAGCAGTCGGGGATTGGGGTACGAGCAGTACTTC. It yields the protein CASSRGLGYEQYF.

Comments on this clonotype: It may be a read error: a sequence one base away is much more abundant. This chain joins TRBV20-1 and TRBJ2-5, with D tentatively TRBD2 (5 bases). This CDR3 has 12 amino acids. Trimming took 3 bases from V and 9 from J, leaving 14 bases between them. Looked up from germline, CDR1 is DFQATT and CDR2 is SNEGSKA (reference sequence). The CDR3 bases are TGCAGTGCTAGTGGCGGGCTCGAGGCCCAGTACTTC. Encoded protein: CSASGGLEAQYF.

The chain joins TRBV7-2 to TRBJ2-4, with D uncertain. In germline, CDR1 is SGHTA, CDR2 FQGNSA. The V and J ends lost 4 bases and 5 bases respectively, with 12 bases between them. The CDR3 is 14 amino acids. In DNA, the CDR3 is TGTGCCAGCAGCTCCGGTCCAGAGGAAAACATTCAGTACTTC. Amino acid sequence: CASSSGPEENIQYF. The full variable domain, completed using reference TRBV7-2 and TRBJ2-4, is GAGVSQSPSNKVTEKGKDVELRCDPISGHTALYWYRQSLGQGLEFLIYFQGNSAPDKSGLPSDRFSAERTGGSVSTLTIQRTQQEDSAVYLCASSSGPEENIQYFGAGTRLSVL.

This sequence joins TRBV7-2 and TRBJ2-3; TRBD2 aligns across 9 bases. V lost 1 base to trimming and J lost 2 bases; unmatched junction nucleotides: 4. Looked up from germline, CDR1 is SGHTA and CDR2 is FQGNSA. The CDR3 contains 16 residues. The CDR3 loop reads CASSLVAGGNTDTQYF. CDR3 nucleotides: TGTGCCAGCAGCTTAGTTGCGGGGGGGAACACAGATACGCAGTATTTT. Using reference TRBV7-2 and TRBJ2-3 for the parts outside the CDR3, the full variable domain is GAGVSQSPSNKVTEKGKDVELRCDPISGHTALYWYRQSLGQGLEFLIYFQGNSAPDKSGLPSDRFSAERTGGSVSTLTIQRTQQEDSAVYLCASSLVAGGNTDTQYFGPGTRLTVL.

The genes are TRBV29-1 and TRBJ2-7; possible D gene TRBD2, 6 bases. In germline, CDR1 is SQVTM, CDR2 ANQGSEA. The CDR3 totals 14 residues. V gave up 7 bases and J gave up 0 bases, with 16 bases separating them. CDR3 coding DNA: TGCAGCGCCTCAAGCCGGGGGAGCTCCTACGAGCAGTACTTC. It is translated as CSASSRGSSYEQYF.

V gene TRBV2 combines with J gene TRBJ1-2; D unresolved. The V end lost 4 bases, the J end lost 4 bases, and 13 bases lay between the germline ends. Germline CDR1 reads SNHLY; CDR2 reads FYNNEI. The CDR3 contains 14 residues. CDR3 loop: CASSVFRDAYGYTF. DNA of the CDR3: TGTGCCAGCAGTGTTTTCCGGGATGCCTATGGCTACACCTTC.

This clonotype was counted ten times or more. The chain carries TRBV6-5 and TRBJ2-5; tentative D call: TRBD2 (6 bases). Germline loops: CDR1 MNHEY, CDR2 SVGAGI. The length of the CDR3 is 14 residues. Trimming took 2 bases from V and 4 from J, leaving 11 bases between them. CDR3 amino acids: CASSYEVAAETQYF. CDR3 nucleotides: TGTGCCAGCAGTTACGAGGTAGCGGCAGAGACCCAGTACTTC.

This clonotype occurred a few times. The CDR3 loop is CASSPGHPNSPLHF. The CDR3 DNA reads TGTGCCAGCAGCCCTGGACATCCCAATTCACCCCTCCACTTT. This rearrangement joins TRBV9 to TRBJ1-6, with D possibly being TRBD1 (5 bases). Trimming removed 4 bases from V and 7 bases from J, with 12 bases in between. Germline V gives CDR1 SGDLS, CDR2 YYNGEE. The CDR3 sequence is 14 residues long.

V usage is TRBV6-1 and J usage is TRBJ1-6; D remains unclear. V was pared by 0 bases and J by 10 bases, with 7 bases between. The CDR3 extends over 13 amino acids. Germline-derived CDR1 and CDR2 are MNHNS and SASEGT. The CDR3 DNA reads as TGTGCCAGCAGTGAAGCGATAAGATCACCCCTCCACTTT. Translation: CASSEAIRSPLHF.